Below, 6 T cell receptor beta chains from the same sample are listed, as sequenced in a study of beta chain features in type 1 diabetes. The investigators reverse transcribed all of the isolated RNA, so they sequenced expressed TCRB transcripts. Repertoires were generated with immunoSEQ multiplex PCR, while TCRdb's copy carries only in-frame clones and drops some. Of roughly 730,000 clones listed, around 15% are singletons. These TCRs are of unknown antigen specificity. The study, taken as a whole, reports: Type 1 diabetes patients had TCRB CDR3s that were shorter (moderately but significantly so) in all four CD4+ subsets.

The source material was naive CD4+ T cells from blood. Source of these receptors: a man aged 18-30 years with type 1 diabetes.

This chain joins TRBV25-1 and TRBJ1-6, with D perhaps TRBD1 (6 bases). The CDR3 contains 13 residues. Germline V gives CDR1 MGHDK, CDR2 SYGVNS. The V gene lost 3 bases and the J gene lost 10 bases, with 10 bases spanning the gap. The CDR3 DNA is TGTGCCAGCAGTGATCGTGACAGGTCACCCCTCCACTTT. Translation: CASSDRDRSPLHF. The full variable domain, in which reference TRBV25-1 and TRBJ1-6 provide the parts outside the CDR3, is EADIYQTPRYLVIGTGKKITLECSQTMGHDKMYWYQQDPGMELHLIHYSYGVNSTEKGDLSSESTVSRIRTEHFPLTLESARPSHTSQYLCASSDRDRSPLHFGNGTRLTVT.

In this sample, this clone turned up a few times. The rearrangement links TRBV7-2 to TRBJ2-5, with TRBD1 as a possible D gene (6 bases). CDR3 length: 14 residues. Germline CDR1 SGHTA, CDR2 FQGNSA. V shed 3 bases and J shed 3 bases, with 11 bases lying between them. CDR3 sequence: CASSFWTAKETQYF. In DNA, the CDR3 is TGTGCCAGCAGCTTCTGGACAGCTAAAGAGACCCAGTACTTC.

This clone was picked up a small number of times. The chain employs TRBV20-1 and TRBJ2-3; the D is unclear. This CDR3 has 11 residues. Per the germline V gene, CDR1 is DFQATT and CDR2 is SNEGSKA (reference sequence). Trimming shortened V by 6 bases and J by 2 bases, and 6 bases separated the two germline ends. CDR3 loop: CSAVATDTQYF. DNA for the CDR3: TGCAGTGCCGTGGCCACAGATACGCAGTATTTT.

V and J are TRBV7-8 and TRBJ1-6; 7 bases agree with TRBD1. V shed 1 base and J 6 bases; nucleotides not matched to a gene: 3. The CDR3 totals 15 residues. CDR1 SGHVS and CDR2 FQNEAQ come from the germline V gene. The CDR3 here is CASSLVPGGNSPLHF. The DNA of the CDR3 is TGTGCCAGCAGCTTAGTGCCAGGGGGTAATTCACCCCTCCACTTT.

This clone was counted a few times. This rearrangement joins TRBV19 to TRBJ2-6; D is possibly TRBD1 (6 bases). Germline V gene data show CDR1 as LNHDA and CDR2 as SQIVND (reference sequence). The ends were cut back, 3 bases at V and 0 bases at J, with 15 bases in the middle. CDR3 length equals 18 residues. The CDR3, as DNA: TGTGCCAGTAGTATCCCTGGGGGCGTGCGCTCTGGGGCCAACGTCCTGACTTTC. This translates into CASSIPGGVRSGANVLTF.

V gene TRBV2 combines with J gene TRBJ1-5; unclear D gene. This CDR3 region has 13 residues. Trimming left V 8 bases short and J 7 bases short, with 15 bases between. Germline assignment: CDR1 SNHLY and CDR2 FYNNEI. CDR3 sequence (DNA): TGTGCCAGCGCCAATGGACTATGGCAGCCCCAGCATTTT. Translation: CASANGLWQPQHF.